This T cell receptor beta chain was documented in a study of blood T cell repertoires in COVID-19. On the study more broadly: COVID-19 samples from acute and convalescent phases originated in the United States, Italy and Spain.

The V and J ends lost 3 bases and 1 base respectively, with 6 bases between them. CDR1 is DFQATT, CDR2 SNEGSKA, per germline (reference sequence). This CDR3 comprises 12 residues. Authors' data handling: Reference gene primer amplification gave nucleated cell count estimates. Data came from immunoSEQ multiplex PCR; TCRdb stores just in-frame clones and leaves some out. V and J calls and clone size follow that table, whereas D and trimming were derived from the DNA. The sample includes roughly 150,000 clones, less than 85% of them seen just once. Recruitment covered some 25 US areas and drew participants whose ages spanned roughly 18 to 100 years.

The clonotype originates from a man between 60 and 75 years old who had recovered from COVID-19. Sequenced material: PBMCs or T cells enriched from blood (not recorded which). The genes are TRBV20-1 and TRBJ1-2, with D unclear. CDR3 DNA: TGCAGTGCTAGTTCGAGTAACTATGGCTACACCTTC. It codes for CSASSSNYGYTF.